Listed below are T cell receptor beta chains from one sample, sequenced in a study of cytomegalovirus exposure and HLA in healthy donors. The repertoire was sequenced with immunoSEQ multiplex PCR; TCRdb's copy has only in-frame clones and lacks some. Here the sample spans 30,000 to 40,000 clones, 80% to 90% being singletons. Sequenced: PBMCs. Receptors were obtained from a woman in her 40s in good health and CMV-seropositive. The CDR3 runs from the conserved cysteine through the conserved F or W. Fields, in order: D gene, clone size, V gene, J gene, CDR3 protein, CDR3 DNA. A D gene is named only where the DNA matches it firmly. Clone size is stated in some rows and not others, as once, few, many or a class when expanded.

D gene: NA; clone size: NA; V gene: TRBV28; J gene: TRBJ2-2; CDR3 protein: CASYSGRNTGELFF; CDR3 DNA: TGTGCCAGCTATAGCGGTAGAAACACCGGGGAGCTGTTTTTT
D gene: NA; clone size: NA; V gene: TRBV14; J gene: TRBJ2-7; CDR3 protein: CASSFSTRGSEQYF; CDR3 DNA: TGTGCCAGCAGCTTTTCGACCAGGGGCAGCGAGCAGTACTTC
D gene: TRBD2; clone size: NA; V gene: TRBV15; J gene: TRBJ2-3; CDR3 protein: CATSRLGGGADTQYF; CDR3 DNA: TGTGCCACCAGCAGATTGGGCGGGGGGGCAGATACGCAGTATTTT
D gene: NA; clone size: NA; V gene: TRBV5-1; J gene: TRBJ2-7; CDR3 protein: CASSLAGGLDEQYF; CDR3 DNA: TGCGCCAGCAGCTTGGCAGGGGGGCTGGACGAGCAGTACTTC
D gene: NA; clone size: NA; V gene: TRBV5-5; J gene: TRBJ2-2; CDR3 protein: CASSFMSTGELFF; CDR3 DNA: TGTGCCAGCAGCTTCATGAGCACCGGGGAGCTGTTTTTT
D gene: NA; clone size: few; V gene: TRBV7-6; J gene: TRBJ2-1; CDR3 protein: CASSLRWEMGYNEQFF; CDR3 DNA: TGTGCCAGCAGCTTAAGGTGGGAGATGGGTTACAATGAGCAGTTCTTC
D gene: NA; clone size: NA; V gene: TRBV7-2; J gene: TRBJ2-5; CDR3 protein: CASSLGGGGPQETQYF; CDR3 DNA: TGTGCCAGCAGCTTAGGGGGCGGGGGCCCCCAAGAGACCCAGTACTTC
D gene: NA; clone size: NA; V gene: TRBV5-5; J gene: TRBJ2-3; CDR3 protein: CASSNHRVDTDTQYF; CDR3 DNA: TGTGCCAGCAGCAACCACAGGGTCGACACAGATACGCAGTATTTT
D gene: TRBD1; clone size: NA; V gene: TRBV10-3; J gene: TRBJ2-7; CDR3 protein: CAISESTGTGEQYF; CDR3 DNA: TGTGCCATCAGTGAGTCGACAGGGACGGGCGAGCAGTACTTC
D gene: TRBD2; clone size: NA; V gene: TRBV18; J gene: TRBJ2-7; CDR3 protein: CATSGTSGPYEQYF; CDR3 DNA: TGTGCCACTTCAGGGACTAGCGGCCCCTACGAGCAGTACTTC
D gene: TRBD2; clone size: NA; V gene: TRBV7-8; J gene: TRBJ2-7; CDR3 protein: CASSLAEGRDEQYF; CDR3 DNA: TGTGCCAGCAGCTTAGCTGAGGGGAGGGACGAGCAGTACTTC
D gene: NA; clone size: NA; V gene: TRBV6-6; J gene: TRBJ2-2; CDR3 protein: CASSIRASGELFF; CDR3 DNA: TGTGCCAGCAGTATCAGGGCTTCTGGGGAGCTGTTTTTT
D gene: NA; clone size: NA; V gene: TRBV5-1; J gene: TRBJ1-2; CDR3 protein: CASSLSGRGEYGYTF; CDR3 DNA: TGCGCCAGCAGCTTGAGTGGCAGGGGAGAGTATGGCTACACCTTC
D gene: NA; clone size: NA; V gene: TRBV30; J gene: TRBJ1-1; CDR3 protein: CAWSRVSTEAFF; CDR3 DNA: TGTGCCTGGAGCCGGGTGAGCACTGAAGCTTTCTTT
D gene: TRBD1; clone size: NA; V gene: TRBV27; J gene: TRBJ1-6; CDR3 protein: CASTGTVSYNSPLHF; CDR3 DNA: TGTGCCAGCACTGGGACAGTATCCTATAATTCACCCCTCCACTTT
D gene: TRBD2; clone size: NA; V gene: TRBV7-9; J gene: TRBJ2-1; CDR3 protein: CSSSRIGGGESNEQFF; CDR3 DNA: TGTTCCAGCAGCCGAATCGGCGGGGGGGAATCAAATGAGCAGTTCTTC
D gene: NA; clone size: NA; V gene: TRBV30; J gene: TRBJ1-5; CDR3 protein: CAWSLGVNQPQHF; CDR3 DNA: TGTGCCTGGAGTTTAGGGGTTAATCAGCCCCAGCATTTT
D gene: NA; clone size: NA; V gene: TRBV4-1; J gene: TRBJ1-2; CDR3 protein: CASSQAGGGVNGYTF; CDR3 DNA: TGCGCCAGCAGCCAAGCGGGGGGCGGTGTCAATGGCTACACCTTC
D gene: NA; clone size: NA; V gene: TRBV5-1; J gene: TRBJ1-4; CDR3 protein: CASSSTGRAQLDEKLFF; CDR3 DNA: TGCGCCAGCAGCTCTACCGGACGGGCCCAACTAGATGAAAAACTGTTTTTT
D gene: TRBD1; clone size: NA; V gene: TRBV18; J gene: TRBJ2-5; CDR3 protein: CASSGQGEETQYF; CDR3 DNA: TGTGCCAGCTCAGGACAGGGGGAAGAGACCCAGTACTTC
D gene: NA; clone size: NA; V gene: TRBV27; J gene: TRBJ1-6; CDR3 protein: CASSKDSYNSPLHF; CDR3 DNA: TGTGCCAGCAGCAAGGACAGCTATAATTCACCCCTCCACTTT
D gene: NA; clone size: NA; V gene: TRBV18; J gene: TRBJ2-3; CDR3 protein: CASSPPRDTDTQYF; CDR3 DNA: TGTGCCAGCTCACCCCCCAGGGATACAGATACGCAGTATTTT
D gene: NA; clone size: NA; V gene: TRBV7-9; J gene: TRBJ1-4; CDR3 protein: CASQGRAVDEKLFF; CDR3 DNA: TGTGCCAGCCAGGGGCGCGCCGTTGATGAAAAACTGTTTTTT
D gene: NA; clone size: once; V gene: TRBV7-2; J gene: TRBJ2-6; CDR3 protein: CASSLGQLDSGANVLTF; CDR3 DNA: TGTGCCAGCAGCTTAGGACAGCTCGACTCTGGGGCCAACGTCCTGACTTTC
D gene: NA; clone size: NA; V gene: TRBV7-9; J gene: TRBJ2-6; CDR3 protein: CASSGGMGESGANVLTF; CDR3 DNA: TGTGCCAGCAGCGGGGGCATGGGAGAATCCGGGGCCAACGTCCTGACTTTC
D gene: TRBD2; clone size: NA; V gene: TRBV7-2; J gene: TRBJ2-5; CDR3 protein: CASSLAPPGLAVQETQYF; CDR3 DNA: TGTGCCAGCAGCTTAGCCCCGCCCGGACTAGCGGTGCAAGAGACCCAGTACTTC
D gene: TRBD1; clone size: NA; V gene: TRBV7-2; J gene: TRBJ1-2; CDR3 protein: CASSLEQGLGGYTF; CDR3 DNA: TGTGCCAGCAGCTTAGAACAGGGGCTGGGTGGCTACACCTTC
D gene: NA; clone size: NA; V gene: TRBV30; J gene: TRBJ1-1; CDR3 protein: CAWRQQMNTEAFF; CDR3 DNA: TGTGCCTGGAGGCAACAAATGAACACTGAAGCTTTCTTT
D gene: NA; clone size: NA; V gene: TRBV5-1; J gene: TRBJ2-3; CDR3 protein: CASSGSTTGTDTQYF; CDR3 DNA: TGCGCCAGCAGCGGGTCCACAACAGGCACAGATACGCAGTATTTT
D gene: NA; clone size: NA; V gene: TRBV5-4; J gene: TRBJ2-1; CDR3 protein: CASSLRGGDEQFF; CDR3 DNA: TGTGCCAGCAGCTTGAGGGGGGGCGACGAGCAGTTCTTC
D gene: NA; clone size: NA; V gene: TRBV11-2; J gene: TRBJ1-1; CDR3 protein: CASSLGRNTEAFF; CDR3 DNA: TGTGCCAGCAGCCTCGGGAGGAACACTGAAGCTTTCTTT
D gene: TRBD2; clone size: NA; V gene: TRBV6-5; J gene: TRBJ2-1; CDR3 protein: CASKKAGGTYNEQFF; CDR3 DNA: TGTGCCAGCAAGAAAGCGGGGGGGACCTACAATGAGCAGTTCTTC
D gene: TRBD1; clone size: NA; V gene: TRBV19; J gene: TRBJ1-2; CDR3 protein: CASSVGQGANYGYTF; CDR3 DNA: TGTGCCAGTAGTGTCGGACAGGGGGCTAACTATGGCTACACCTTC
D gene: TRBD1; clone size: NA; V gene: TRBV19; J gene: TRBJ1-4; CDR3 protein: CASSIGVATGEEKLFF; CDR3 DNA: TGTGCCAGTAGTATTGGAGTGGCCACAGGGGAAGAAAAACTGTTTTTT
D gene: TRBD1; clone size: NA; V gene: TRBV2; J gene: TRBJ2-3; CDR3 protein: CASSRGRWTDTQYF; CDR3 DNA: TGTGCCAGCAGCAGGGGGCGATGGACCGATACGCAGTATTTT
D gene: TRBD1; clone size: NA; V gene: TRBV10-3; J gene: TRBJ2-7; CDR3 protein: CAISPRTGYEQYF; CDR3 DNA: TGTGCCATCAGCCCTAGGACAGGCTACGAGCAGTACTTC
D gene: TRBD1; clone size: NA; V gene: TRBV6-6; J gene: TRBJ2-7; CDR3 protein: CASSGQGKNSYEQYF; CDR3 DNA: TGTGCCAGCAGTGGACAGGGTAAAAACTCCTACGAGCAGTACTTC
D gene: NA; clone size: NA; V gene: TRBV4-1; J gene: TRBJ2-7; CDR3 protein: CASSYPAGYEQYF; CDR3 DNA: TGCGCCAGCAGCTACCCTGCCGGCTACGAGCAGTACTTC
D gene: NA; clone size: NA; V gene: TRBV18; J gene: TRBJ2-2; CDR3 protein: CASSPRTTNTGELFF; CDR3 DNA: TGTGCCAGCTCACCACGGACTACGAACACCGGGGAGCTGTTTTTT
D gene: NA; clone size: NA; V gene: TRBV11-2; J gene: TRBJ2-7; CDR3 protein: CASHRRGSGDEQYF; CDR3 DNA: TGTGCCAGCCATCGTAGGGGTAGTGGTGACGAGCAGTACTTC
D gene: TRBD2; clone size: NA; V gene: TRBV9; J gene: TRBJ2-3; CDR3 protein: CASSAMSGGPGDTQYF; CDR3 DNA: TGTGCCAGCAGCGCCATGTCGGGGGGGCCCGGAGATACGCAGTATTTT
D gene: NA; clone size: once; V gene: TRBV15; J gene: TRBJ2-2; CDR3 protein: CATSRTRGTGLRWELFF; CDR3 DNA: TGTGCCACCAGCAGAACCAGAGGTACAGGGTTGAGGTGGGAGCTGTTTTTT
D gene: TRBD2; clone size: NA; V gene: TRBV7-9; J gene: TRBJ2-3; CDR3 protein: CASSLAQGLAGGPDTQYF; CDR3 DNA: TGTGCCAGCAGCTTAGCGCAGGGACTAGCGGGGGGGCCCGATACGCAGTATTTT
D gene: NA; clone size: once; V gene: TRBV6-4; J gene: TRBJ1-4; CDR3 protein: CAGKGGAGEKLFF; CDR3 DNA: TGTGCCGGGAAGGGAGGGGCGGGTGAAAAACTGTTTTTT
D gene: TRBD1; clone size: NA; V gene: TRBV15; J gene: TRBJ2-7; CDR3 protein: CATSRPRDRGDSYEQYF; CDR3 DNA: TGTGCCACCAGCAGGCCCCGGGACAGGGGGGACTCGTACGAGCAGTACTTC
D gene: NA; clone size: once; V gene: TRBV2; J gene: TRBJ1-6; CDR3 protein: CASSGDRGTLHF; CDR3 DNA: TGTGCCAGCAGTGGGGACCGGGGGACCCTCCACTTT
D gene: NA; clone size: NA; V gene: TRBV5-1; J gene: TRBJ2-1; CDR3 protein: CASSLRLPSDEQFF; CDR3 DNA: TGCGCCAGCAGCTTACGTCTTCCCTCGGATGAGCAGTTCTTC
D gene: NA; clone size: few; V gene: TRBV25-1; J gene: TRBJ1-1; CDR3 protein: CASSEYSTEAFF; CDR3 DNA: TGTGCCAGCAGTGAATATAGCACTGAAGCTTTCTTT
D gene: TRBD2; clone size: NA; V gene: TRBV29-1; J gene: TRBJ2-3; CDR3 protein: CSTTGTSGGVSTDTQYF; CDR3 DNA: TGCAGCACTACCGGGACTAGCGGGGGGGTTAGCACAGATACGCAGTATTTT
D gene: NA; clone size: NA; V gene: TRBV6-5; J gene: TRBJ1-1; CDR3 protein: CASSDLRQAFEAFF; CDR3 DNA: TGTGCCAGCAGTGACCTCCGACAGGCGTTTGAAGCTTTCTTT
D gene: NA; clone size: NA; V gene: TRBV9; J gene: TRBJ1-1; CDR3 protein: CASSVGRNTEAFF; CDR3 DNA: TGTGCCAGCAGCGTAGGGAGGAACACTGAAGCTTTCTTT